The entry below describes one T cell receptor (beta chain). This specimen belongs to a study of blood T cell repertoires in COVID-19. Per the authors' pipeline: The assay estimated nucleated cells by amplifying reference gene primers. Clones were read by immunoSEQ multiplex PCR, and TCRdb kept only the in-frame ones, dropping some. D and trimming were read from the DNA, whereas the V and J calls and clone size are those reported in that table. Here the sample spans about 400,000 clones, roughly 89% being singletons. The CDR3 covers 13 residues. Germline CDR1 and CDR2: LGHDT and YNNKEL (reference sequence). V gave up 0 bases and J gave up 10 bases, with 9 bases separating them.

The V gene is TRBV3-1 (or the pseudogene TRBV3-2), the J gene TRBJ1-4, with D possibly being TRBD1 (5 bases). The source of this sequence is a woman under 40 with active or convalescent COVID-19. Sequencing was carried out using peripheral blood. The CDR3 region has the DNA TGTGCCAGCAGCCAAGATACCGGGGGAAAACTGTTTTTT. Translation: CASSQDTGGKLFF.